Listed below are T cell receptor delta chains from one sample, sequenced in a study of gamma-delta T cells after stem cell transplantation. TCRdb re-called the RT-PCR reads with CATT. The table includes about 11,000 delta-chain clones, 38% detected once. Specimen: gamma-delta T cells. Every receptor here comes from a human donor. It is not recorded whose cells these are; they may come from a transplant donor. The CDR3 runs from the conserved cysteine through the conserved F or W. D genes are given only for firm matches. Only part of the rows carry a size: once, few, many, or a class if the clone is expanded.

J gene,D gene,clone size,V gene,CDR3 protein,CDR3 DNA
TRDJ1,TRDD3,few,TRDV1,CALGTPFPAGIGTDKLIF,TGTGCTCTTGGGACCCCATTTCCTGCGGGGATAGGTACCGATAAACTCATCTTT
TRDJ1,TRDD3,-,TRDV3,CASFLYWGILGDKLIF,TGTGCCTCCTTCCTGTACTGGGGGATACTTGGCGATAAACTCATCTTT
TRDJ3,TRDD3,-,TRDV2,CACDTGGYEGSWDTRQMFF,TGTGCCTGTGACACCGGGGGATACGAAGGCTCCTGGGACACCCGACAGATGTTTTTC
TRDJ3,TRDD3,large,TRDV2,CACDILGDTWDTRQMFF,TGTGCCTGTGACATACTGGGGGATACCTGGGACACCCGACAGATGTTTTTC
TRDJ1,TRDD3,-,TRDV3,CASTRSYAVLGDTRCDELIF,TGTGCCTCCACGCGTTCCTACGCTGTACTGGGGGATACGCGTTGCGATGAACTCATCTTT
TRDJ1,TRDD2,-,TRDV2,CACDSKRRPFLTDKLIF,TGTGCCTGTGACAGTAAGAGGAGACCCTTCCTCACCGATAAACTCATCTTT
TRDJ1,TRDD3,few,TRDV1,CALGELSLKGDNTDKLIF,TGTGCTCTTGGGGAACTGTCCCTGAAGGGGGATAACACCGATAAACTCATCTTT
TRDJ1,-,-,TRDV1,CALGELYVPYQTGGPKLIF,TGTGCTCTTGGGGAACTATATGTCCCCTACCAAACCGGGGGGCCTAAACTCATCTTT
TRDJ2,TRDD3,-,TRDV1,CARGKWGGGYVQAAQLFF,TGTGCTCGTGGGAAGTGGGGGGGGGGATACGTGCAGGCAGCACAACTCTTCTTT
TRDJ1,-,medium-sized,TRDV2,CACDPKGDTDKLIF,TGTGCCTGTGACCCGAAGGGGGACACCGATAAACTCATCTTT
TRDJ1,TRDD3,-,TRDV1,CASGLSYGGYANKLIF,TGTGCTAGTGGCCTCTCCTACGGGGGATACGCAAATAAACTCATCTTT
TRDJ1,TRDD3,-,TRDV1,CALGERIMGDTPYTDKLIF,TGTGCTCTTGGGGAACGCATAATGGGGGATACCCCATACACCGATAAACTCATCTTT
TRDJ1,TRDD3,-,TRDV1,CALGERPYWGMFPGDKLIF,TGTGCTCTTGGGGAACGGCCTTACTGGGGGATGTTCCCGGGGGATAAACTCATCTTT
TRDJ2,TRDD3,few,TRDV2,CACDTVTGGYAAGPSTAQLFF,TGTGCCTGTGACACGGTTACTGGGGGATACGCCGCGGGACCTTCGACAGCACAACTCTTCTTT
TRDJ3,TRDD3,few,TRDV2,CACDTLFRRGYVSSSWDTRQMFF,TGTGCCTGTGACACATTGTTTCGGAGGGGATACGTATCTAGCTCCTGGGACACCCGACAGATGTTTTTC
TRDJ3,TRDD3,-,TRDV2,CACDTVRTRGTGGYNGSWDTRQMFF,TGTGCCTGTGACACCGTACGGACTCGAGGGACTGGGGGATACAACGGCTCCTGGGACACCCGACAGATGTTTTTC
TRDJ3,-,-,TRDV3,CAFRRWGPSWDTRQMFF,TGTGCCTTTAGGCGCTGGGGACCTTCCTGGGACACCCGACAGATGTTTTTC
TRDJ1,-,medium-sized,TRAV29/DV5,CAAIQFPWGATDKLIF,TGTGCAGCAATCCAGTTCCCTTGGGGGGCCACCGATAAACTCATCTTT
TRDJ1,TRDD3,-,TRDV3,CAFNLPMGDKYTDELIF,TGTGCCTTTAACCTACCAATGGGGGATAAGTACACCGATGAACTCATCTTT
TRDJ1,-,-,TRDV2,CASSSGDYPKLIF,TGTGCCTCTTCCTCTGGGGACTACCCTAAACTCATCTTT
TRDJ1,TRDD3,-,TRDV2,CACDTGGLGDTLYTDKLIF,TGTGCCTGTGACACCGGCGGACTGGGGGATACCCTCTACACCGATAAACTCATCTTT
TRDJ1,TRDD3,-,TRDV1,CALGELRTYWGIRRMYTDKLIF,TGTGCTCTTGGGGAACTTCGGACCTACTGGGGGATACGCAGGATGTACACCGATAAACTCATCTTT
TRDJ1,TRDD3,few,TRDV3,CAFSPQLLTGDTVIPRRNATTDKLIF,TGTGCCTTTAGCCCCCAGCTTCTTACGGGGGATACTGTAATCCCACGTCGGAACGCCACCACCGATAAACTCATCTTT
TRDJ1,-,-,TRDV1,CALGDMLRRRPDFYTDKLIF,TGTGCTCTTGGGGATATGCTACGGCGACGCCCCGACTTTTACACCGATAAACTCATCTTT
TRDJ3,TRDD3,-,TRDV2,CACDSLLGDILISWDTRQMFF,TGTGCCTGTGACTCCTTACTGGGGGATATCCTAATCTCCTGGGACACCCGACAGATGTTTTTC
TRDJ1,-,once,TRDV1,CALGDLSYWGHTDKLIF,TGTGCTCTTGGGGACCTTTCCTACTGGGGACACACCGATAAACTCATCTTT
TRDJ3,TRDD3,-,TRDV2,CACDPTGARSWDTRQMFF,TGTGCCTGTGACCCCACTGGGGCCCGCTCCTGGGACACCCGACAGATGTTTTTC
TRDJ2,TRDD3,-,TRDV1,CALGEPTRDMGPTWGILLTAQLFF,TGTGCTCTTGGGGAACCAACAAGAGATATGGGTCCAACCTGGGGGATACTACTGACCGCACAACTATTCTTT
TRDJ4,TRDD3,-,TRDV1,CSLGASAPPPYWWIRPGPLIF,TGTTCTCTTGGGGCAAGCGCCCCGCCACCCTACTGGTGGATACGCCCCGGCCCCCTGATCTTT
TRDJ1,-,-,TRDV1,CALGEPGDKLIF,TGTGCTCTTGGGGAACCGGGCGATAAACTCATCTTT
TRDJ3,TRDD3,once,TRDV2,CACDSLLGDTQLSCDTRQMFF,TGTGCCTGTGACTCTCTACTGGGGGATACGCAATTGTCCTGTGACACCCGACAGATGTTTTTC
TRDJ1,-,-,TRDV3,CAFKYDLYTDKLIF,TGTGCCTTTAAATACGATCTTTACACCGATAAACTCATCTTT
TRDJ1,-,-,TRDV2,CACEISDFGVVYPTDNLIF,TGTGCCTGTGAAATTTCCGACTTCGGTGTGGTATACCCCACCGATAACCTCATCTTT
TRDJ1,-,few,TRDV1,CALALWFSTGPPETDKLIF,TGTGCTCTTGCGCTGTGGTTTAGTACTGGTCCCCCGGAGACCGATAAACTCATCTTT
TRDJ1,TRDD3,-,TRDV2,CACDLYWGIRGTDKLIF,TGTGCCTGTGATCTGTACTGGGGGATACGGGGGACCGATAAACTCATCTTT
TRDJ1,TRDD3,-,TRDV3,CASTPLGETDKLIF,TGTGCCTCTACCCCATTGGGGGAAACCGATAAACTCATCTTT
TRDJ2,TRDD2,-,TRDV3,CAFLPSFSLTSQLFF,TGTGCCTTCCTACCTTCCTTTTCGTTGACATCACAACTCTTCTTT
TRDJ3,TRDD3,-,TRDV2,CACDSGGWGIRAWDTRKMFF,TGTGCCTGTGACTCCGGGGGGTGGGGGATACGCGCCTGGGACACCCGGAAAATGTTTTTC
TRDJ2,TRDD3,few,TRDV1,CALGELGRGFLPSANGGIRVFDLTAQLFF,TGTGCTCTTGGGGAACTTGGCCGAGGGTTCCTACCGTCGGCGAACGGGGGGATACGCGTATTCGATTTGACAGCACAACTCTTCTTT
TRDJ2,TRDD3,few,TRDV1,CALGAQHPIIRYWGMSSLTAQLFF,TGTGCTCTTGGGGCCCAGCATCCAATTATTCGGTACTGGGGGATGTCTTCGTTGACAGCACAACTCTTCTTT
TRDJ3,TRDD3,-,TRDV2,CACDTSGGGYKSSWDTRQMFF,TGTGCCTGTGACACTAGCGGTGGGGGATACAAAAGCTCCTGGGACACCCGACAGATGTTTTTC
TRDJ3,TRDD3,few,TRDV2,CACDTGVWGIRSWDTRQMFF,TGTGCCTGTGACACCGGTGTCTGGGGGATACGCTCCTGGGACACCCGACAGATGTTTTTC
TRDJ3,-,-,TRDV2,CACDSGPSSWDTRQMFF,TGTGCCTGTGACTCCGGCCCTAGCTCCTGGGACACCCGACAGATGTTTTTC
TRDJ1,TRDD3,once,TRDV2,CACDRVPPPRLGHHDKLIF,TGTGCCTGTGACAGGGTCCCGCCTCCCCGACTGGGGCATCACGATAAACTCATCTTT
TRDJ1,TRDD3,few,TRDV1,CALGELWPLPWGVQNGSTDKLIF,TGTGCTCTTGGGGAACTATGGCCGCTCCCCTGGGGGGTACAGAACGGTAGCACCGATAAACTCATCTTT
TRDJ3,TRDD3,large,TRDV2,CACDTWGSSWDTRQMFF,TGTGCCTGTGACACCTGGGGGAGCTCCTGGGACACCCGACAGATGTTTTTC
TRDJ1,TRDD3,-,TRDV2,CACDTRWGIERRNTDKLIF,TGTGCCTGTGACACGCGCTGGGGGATAGAGCGGAGAAACACCGATAAACTCATCTTT
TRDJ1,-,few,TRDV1,CALGERGLPPTGGQMYTDKLIF,TGTGCTCTTGGGGAACGCGGCCTTCCTCCGACTGGGGGCCAAATGTACACCGATAAACTCATCTTT
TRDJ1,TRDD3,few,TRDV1,CALGEHPVLGHTDKLIF,TGTGCTCTTGGGGAACATCCCGTACTGGGGCACACCGATAAACTCATCTTT
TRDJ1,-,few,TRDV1,CALGDTPCLDDCGSNTDKLIF,TGTGCTCTTGGGGACACTCCCTGCCTGGACGATTGTGGGTCTAACACCGATAAACTCATCTTT
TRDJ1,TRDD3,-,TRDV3,CAFQRGPPQTGGSTFKLIF,TGTGCCTTTCAAAGGGGACCTCCCCAGACTGGGGGGTCCACTTTTAAACTCATCTTT
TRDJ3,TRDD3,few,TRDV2,CACDSLLGDTAWDTRQMFF,TGTGCCTGTGACTCGCTACTGGGGGATACGGCCTGGGACACCCGACAGATGTTTTTC
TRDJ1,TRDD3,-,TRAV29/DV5,CAATYLRGIRYTDKLIF,TGTGCCGCAACATATCTACGGGGGATACGTTACACCGATAAACTCATCTTT